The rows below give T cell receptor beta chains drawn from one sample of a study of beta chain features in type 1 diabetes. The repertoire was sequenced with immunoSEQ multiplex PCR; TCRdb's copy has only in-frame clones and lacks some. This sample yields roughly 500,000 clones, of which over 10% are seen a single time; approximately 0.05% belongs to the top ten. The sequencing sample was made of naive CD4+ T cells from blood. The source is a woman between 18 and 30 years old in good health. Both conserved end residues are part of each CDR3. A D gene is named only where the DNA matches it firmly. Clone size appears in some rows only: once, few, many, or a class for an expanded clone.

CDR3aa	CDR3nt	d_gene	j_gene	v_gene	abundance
CAWSVQWASYEQYF	TGTGCCTGGAGTGTTCAGTGGGCGTCTTACGAGCAGTACTTC	-	TRBJ2-7	TRBV30	many
CASSSMDKQETQYF	TGCGCCAGCAGCTCGATGGACAAACAAGAGACCCAGTACTTC	-	TRBJ2-5	TRBV5-1	few
CASSETSRLQRETQYF	TGTGCCAGCAGTGAAACGAGTAGGCTACAGCGGGAGACCCAGTACTTC	-	TRBJ2-5	TRBV6-1	-
CASRISGGNEQFF	TGTGCCAGCAGAATCTCCGGGGGGAATGAGCAGTTCTTC	TRBD2	TRBJ2-1	TRBV6-5	-
CASSLAPQGLSEQFF	TGTGCCAGCAGCTTAGCCCCACAGGGTTTAAGCGAGCAGTTCTTC	-	TRBJ2-1	TRBV11-2	-
CASSLRGNSYEQYF	TGTGCCAGCAGCTTGCGGGGAAACTCCTACGAGCAGTACTTC	-	TRBJ2-7	TRBV5-4	few
CASSPGSGDDNGYTF	TGTGCCAGCAGCCCAGGTTCTGGGGATGATAATGGCTACACCTTC	-	TRBJ1-2	TRBV4-2	few
CASSEWGNNEQFF	TGTGCCAGCAGTGAGTGGGGAAACAATGAGCAGTTCTTC	-	TRBJ2-1	TRBV25-1	few
CASSVALPAARNTGELFF	TGTGCCAGCAGCGTAGCCCTCCCCGCAGCACGCAACACCGGGGAGCTGTTTTTT	-	TRBJ2-2	TRBV9	-
CASSPMKREWAKNIQYF	TGTGCCAGCAGCCCGATGAAGCGGGAATGGGCCAAAAACATTCAGTACTTC	TRBD2	TRBJ2-4	TRBV7-8	-
CASSLARYNEQFF	TGTGCCAGCAGCTTGGCTCGCTACAATGAGCAGTTCTTC	-	TRBJ2-1	TRBV5-5	few
CASSPVSNLDPEAFF	TGTGCCAGCTCACCGGTTTCCAATTTGGACCCTGAAGCTTTCTTT	-	TRBJ1-1	TRBV18	few
CASSERPNKETQYF	TGTGCCAGCAGTGAAAGACCGAACAAGGAGACCCAGTACTTC	-	TRBJ2-5	TRBV2	-
CASSELGRETQYF	TGTGCCAGCAGTGAATTAGGGAGGGAGACCCAGTACTTC	-	TRBJ2-5	TRBV2	-
CASSEASAYGYTF	TGTGCCAGCAGTGAAGCGAGCGCCTATGGCTACACCTTC	-	TRBJ1-2	TRBV6-1	-
CASSDSSWNIQYF	TGTGCCAGCAGTGACAGTTCATGGAACATTCAGTACTTC	-	TRBJ2-4	TRBV5-8	-
CASSLFSRYQETQYF	TGTGCCAGCAGCTTATTTTCAAGGTACCAAGAGACCCAGTACTTC	-	TRBJ2-5	TRBV7-2	-
CASSYSGTSGWEQFF	TGTGCCAGCAGCTACTCCGGGACTAGCGGATGGGAGCAGTTCTTC	TRBD2	TRBJ2-1	TRBV7-2	-
CASSPMGTSGVYEQYF	TGTGCCAGCAGCCCAATGGGTACTAGCGGAGTCTACGAGCAGTACTTC	TRBD2	TRBJ2-7	TRBV13	few
CSAPGDRPPYGYTF	TGCAGCGCCCCGGGGGACAGACCGCCCTATGGCTACACCTTC	TRBD1	TRBJ1-2	TRBV29-1	few